This TCR beta chain was sequenced for a study of T cell responses to AZD1222 COVID-19 vaccine. TCRdb keeps only in-frame clones here, not all; method: immunoSEQ multiplex PCR. The sample has 80,000 to 100,000 clones, around 89% seen once. This clone was counted only a few times. The TCR originated in an adult in good health. The sequences come from peripheral blood, collected on day 0 of AZD1222 vaccination.

CDR3 protein: CASSFGGANSPLHF. In nucleotides, the CDR3 is TGTGCCAGCAGCTTCGGGGGGGCTAATTCACCCCTCCACTTT. The chain employs TRBV5-6 and TRBJ1-6; TRBD1 might be the D (6 bases). Trimming removed 2 bases from V and 6 bases from J, with 9 bases in between. The CDR3 extends over 14 amino acids. CDR1 SGHDT and CDR2 YYEEEE come from the germline V gene. The complete variable domain, with remaining parts taken from reference TRBV5-6 and TRBJ1-6, reads DAGVTQSPTHLIKTRGQQVTLRCSPKSGHDTVSWYQQALGQGPQFIFQYYEEEERQRGNFPDRFSGHQFPNYSSELNVNALLLGDSALYLCASSFGGANSPLHFGNGTRLTVT.